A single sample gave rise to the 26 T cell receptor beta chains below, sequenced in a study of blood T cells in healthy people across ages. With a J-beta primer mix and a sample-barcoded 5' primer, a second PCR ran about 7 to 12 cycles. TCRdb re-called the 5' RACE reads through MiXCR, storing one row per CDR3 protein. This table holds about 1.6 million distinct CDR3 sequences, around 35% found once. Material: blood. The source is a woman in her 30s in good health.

CDR3 sequence: CASSQTGLSNQPQHF. Written as DNA, the CDR3 is TGTGCCAGCAGCCAAACAGGGCTGAGCAATCAGCCCCAGCATTTT. This chain connects TRBV6-2 or TRBV6-3 to TRBJ1-5; maybe TRBD1 (6 bases). Germline values: CDR1 MNHEY, CDR2 SVGEGT. Trimming stripped 6 bases from V and 1 base from J, with 13 bases between. The CDR3 totals 15 residues.

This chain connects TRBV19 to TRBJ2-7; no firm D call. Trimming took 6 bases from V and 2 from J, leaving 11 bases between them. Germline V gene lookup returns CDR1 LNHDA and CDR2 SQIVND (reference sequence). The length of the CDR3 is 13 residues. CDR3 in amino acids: CASSKQRTYEQYF. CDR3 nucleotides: TGTGCCAGTAGCAAACAGAGGACCTACGAGCAGTACTTC. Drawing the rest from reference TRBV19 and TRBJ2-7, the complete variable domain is DGGITQSPKYLFRKEGQNVTLSCEQNLNHDAMYWYRQDPGQGLRLIYYSQIVNDFQKGDIAEGYSVSREKKESFPLTVTSAQKNPTAFYLCASSKQRTYEQYFGPGTRLTVT.

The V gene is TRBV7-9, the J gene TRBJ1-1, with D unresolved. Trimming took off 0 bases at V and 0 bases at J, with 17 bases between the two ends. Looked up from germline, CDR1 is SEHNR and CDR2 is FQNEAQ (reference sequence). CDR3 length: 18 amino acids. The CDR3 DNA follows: TGTGCCAGCAGCTTAGCTCGGGGTCGTTTCGAAATGAACACTGAAGCTTTCTTT. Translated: CASSLARGRFEMNTEAFF.

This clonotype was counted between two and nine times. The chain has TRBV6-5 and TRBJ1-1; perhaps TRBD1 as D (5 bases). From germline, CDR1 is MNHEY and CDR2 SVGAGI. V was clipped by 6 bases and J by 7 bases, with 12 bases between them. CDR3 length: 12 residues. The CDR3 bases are TGTGCCAGCAGAATATGGGGGGGTGAAGCTTTCTTT. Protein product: CASRIWGGEAFF.

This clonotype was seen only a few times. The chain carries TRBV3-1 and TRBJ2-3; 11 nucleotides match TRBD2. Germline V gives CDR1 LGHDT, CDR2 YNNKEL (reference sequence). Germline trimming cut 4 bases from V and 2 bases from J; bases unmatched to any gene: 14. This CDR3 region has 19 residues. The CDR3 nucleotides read TGTGCCAGCAGCCCCGGGACTAGCGGCCGCCCGAAGTTCACAGATACGCAGTATTTT. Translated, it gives CASSPGTSGRPKFTDTQYF.

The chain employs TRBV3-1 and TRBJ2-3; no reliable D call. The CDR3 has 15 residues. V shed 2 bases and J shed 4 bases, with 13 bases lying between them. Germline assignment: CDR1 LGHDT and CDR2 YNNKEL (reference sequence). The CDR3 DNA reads TGTGCCAGCAGCCAACTATCAAGCCGGGCAGATACGCAGTATTTT. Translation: CASSQLSSRADTQYF.

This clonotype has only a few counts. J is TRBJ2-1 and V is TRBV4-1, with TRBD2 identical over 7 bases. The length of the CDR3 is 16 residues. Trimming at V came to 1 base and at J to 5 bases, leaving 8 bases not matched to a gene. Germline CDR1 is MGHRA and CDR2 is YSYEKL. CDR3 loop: CASSQGGLVSHNEQFF. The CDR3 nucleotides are TGCGCCAGCAGCCAAGGTGGACTAGTCTCACACAATGAGCAGTTCTTC.

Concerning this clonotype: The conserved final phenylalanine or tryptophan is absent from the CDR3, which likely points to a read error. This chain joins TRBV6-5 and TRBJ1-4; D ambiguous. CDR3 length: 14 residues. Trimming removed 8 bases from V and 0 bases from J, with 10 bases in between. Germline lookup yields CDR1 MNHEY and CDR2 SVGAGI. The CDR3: CASGRGATNEKLFV. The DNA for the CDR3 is TGTGCCAGCGGACGGGGTGCAACTAATGAAAAACTGTTTGTT.

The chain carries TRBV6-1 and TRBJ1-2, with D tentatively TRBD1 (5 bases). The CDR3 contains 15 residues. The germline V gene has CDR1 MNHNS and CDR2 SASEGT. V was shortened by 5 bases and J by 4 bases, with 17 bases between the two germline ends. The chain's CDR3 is CASSHPGTATYGYTF. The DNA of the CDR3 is TGTGCCAGCAGTCACCCCGGGACGGCAACCTATGGCTACACCTTC.

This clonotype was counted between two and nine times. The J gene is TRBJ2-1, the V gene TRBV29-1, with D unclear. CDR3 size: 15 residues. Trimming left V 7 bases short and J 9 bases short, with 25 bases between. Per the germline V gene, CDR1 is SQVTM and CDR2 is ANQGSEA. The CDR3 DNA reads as TGCAGCGCCCCTCCCAAGGTGGCAAAAGGCGGTGAGCAGTTCTTC. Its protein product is CSAPPKVAKGGEQFF.

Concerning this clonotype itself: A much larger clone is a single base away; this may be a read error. CDR3 bases: TGTTCCAGCAGCTTTCCCAGTGAGCAGTTCTTC. It codes for CSSSFPSEQFF. This chain uses TRBV7-9 with TRBJ2-1; no definite D call. The germline V gene encodes CDR1 SEHNR and CDR2 FQNEAQ (reference sequence). The length of the CDR3 is 11 residues.

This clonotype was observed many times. CDR3 loop: CASSEGTGTTDTQYF. CDR3 nucleotides: TGTGCCAGCAGTGAAGGGACAGGGACCACAGATACGCAGTATTTT. The V gene is TRBV6-4, the J gene TRBJ2-3; 9 bases map to TRBD1. The CDR3 loop spans 15 amino acids. Trimming took 3 bases from V and 2 from J; bases not matched to a gene: 3. Looked up from germline, CDR1 is MRHNA and CDR2 is SNTAGT.

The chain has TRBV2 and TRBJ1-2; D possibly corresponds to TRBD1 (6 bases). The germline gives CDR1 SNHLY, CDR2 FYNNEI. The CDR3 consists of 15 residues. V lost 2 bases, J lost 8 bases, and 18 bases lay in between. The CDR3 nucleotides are TGTGCCAGCAGTGAAACGAGGATGGGGGCGGAAGGCTACACCTTC. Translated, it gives CASSETRMGAEGYTF.

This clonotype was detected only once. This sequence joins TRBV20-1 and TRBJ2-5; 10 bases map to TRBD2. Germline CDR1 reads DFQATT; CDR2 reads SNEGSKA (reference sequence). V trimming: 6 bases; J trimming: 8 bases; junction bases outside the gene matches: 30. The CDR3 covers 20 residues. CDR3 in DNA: TGCAGTGCCCCCAGGGTAGCGGGGGGTCGGATACGTGGACCCCAGAGCACCCAGTACTTC. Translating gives CSAPRVAGGRIRGPQSTQYF.

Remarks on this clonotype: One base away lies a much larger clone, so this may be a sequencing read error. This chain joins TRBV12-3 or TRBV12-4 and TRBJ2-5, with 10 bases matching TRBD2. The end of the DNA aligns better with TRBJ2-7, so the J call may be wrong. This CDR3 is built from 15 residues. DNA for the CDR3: TGTGCCAGCAGCTTCGACGGTAGCGGGGGGTACGAGCAGTACTTC. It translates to CASSFDGSGGYEQYF.

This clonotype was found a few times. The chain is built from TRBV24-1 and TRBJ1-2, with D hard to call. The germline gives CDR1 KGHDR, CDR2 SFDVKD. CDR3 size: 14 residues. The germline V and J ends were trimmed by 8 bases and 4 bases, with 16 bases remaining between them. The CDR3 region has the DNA TGTGCCACCAACGAAGGGAGCTCTCTCTATGGCTACACCTTC. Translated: CATNEGSSLYGYTF.

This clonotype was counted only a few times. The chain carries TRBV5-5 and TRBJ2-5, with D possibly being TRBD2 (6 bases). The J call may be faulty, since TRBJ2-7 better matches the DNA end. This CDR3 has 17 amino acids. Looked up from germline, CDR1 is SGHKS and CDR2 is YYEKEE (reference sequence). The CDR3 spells CASSLLPIGTYTDEQYF. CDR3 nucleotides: TGTGCCAGCAGCTTATTACCGATCGGGACTTACACCGACGAGCAGTACTTC.

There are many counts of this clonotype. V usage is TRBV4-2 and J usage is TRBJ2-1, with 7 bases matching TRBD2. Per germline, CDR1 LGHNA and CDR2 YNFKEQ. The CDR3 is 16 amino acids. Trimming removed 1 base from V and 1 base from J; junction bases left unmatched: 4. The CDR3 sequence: CASSQASSGSYNEQFF. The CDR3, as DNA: TGTGCCAGCAGCCAAGCGTCTAGCGGTTCCTACAATGAGCAGTTCTTC.

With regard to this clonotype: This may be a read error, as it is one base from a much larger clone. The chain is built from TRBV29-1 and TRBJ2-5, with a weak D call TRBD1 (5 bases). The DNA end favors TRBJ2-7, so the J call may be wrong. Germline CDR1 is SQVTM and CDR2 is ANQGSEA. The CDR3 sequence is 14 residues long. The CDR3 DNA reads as TGCAGCGTTGTTCCCCAGGACACCCCGTACGAGCAGTACTTC. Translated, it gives CSVVPQDTPYEQYF.

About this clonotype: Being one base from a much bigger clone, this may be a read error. The CDR3 DNA is TGCAGTGCTAGGGACGGACTAGCGTGTGAGACCCAGTACTTC. This sequence encodes CSARDGLACETQYF. The V and J genes are TRBV20-1 and TRBJ2-7, with 9 bases lining up with TRBD2. The DNA end is more similar to TRBJ2-5, so the J call may be wrong. Germline CDR1 reads DFQATT; CDR2 reads SNEGSKA (reference sequence). The CDR3 totals 14 residues.

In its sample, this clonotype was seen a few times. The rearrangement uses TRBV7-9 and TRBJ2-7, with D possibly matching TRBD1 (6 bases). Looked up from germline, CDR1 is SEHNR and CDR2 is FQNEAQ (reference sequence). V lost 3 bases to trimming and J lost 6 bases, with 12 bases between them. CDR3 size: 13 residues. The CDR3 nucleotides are TGTGCCAGCAGCTTTGACAGGACGCCCGAGCAGTACTTC. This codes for CASSFDRTPEQYF.

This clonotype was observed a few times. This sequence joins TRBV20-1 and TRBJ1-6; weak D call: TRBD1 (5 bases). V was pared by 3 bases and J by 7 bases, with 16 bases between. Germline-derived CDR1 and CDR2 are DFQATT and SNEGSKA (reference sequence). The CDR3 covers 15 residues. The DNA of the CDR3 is TGCAGTGCTAGCTTCGAGGGGAAGGCCAATTCACCCCTCCACTTT. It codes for CSASFEGKANSPLHF.

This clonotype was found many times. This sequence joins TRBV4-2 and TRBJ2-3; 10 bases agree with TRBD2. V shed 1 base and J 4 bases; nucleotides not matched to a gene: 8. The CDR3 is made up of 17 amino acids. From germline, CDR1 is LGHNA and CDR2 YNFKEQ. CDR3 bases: TGTGCCAGCAGCCAAGGTGTATTGGGACTAGCGCCAGATACGCAGTATTTT. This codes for CASSQGVLGLAPDTQYF.

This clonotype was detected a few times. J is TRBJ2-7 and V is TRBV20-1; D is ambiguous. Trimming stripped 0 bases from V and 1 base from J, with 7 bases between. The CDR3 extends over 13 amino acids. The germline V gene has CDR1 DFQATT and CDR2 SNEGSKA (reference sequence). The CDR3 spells CSARDKGSYEQYF. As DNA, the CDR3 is TGCAGTGCTAGAGATAAGGGATCCTACGAGCAGTACTTC.

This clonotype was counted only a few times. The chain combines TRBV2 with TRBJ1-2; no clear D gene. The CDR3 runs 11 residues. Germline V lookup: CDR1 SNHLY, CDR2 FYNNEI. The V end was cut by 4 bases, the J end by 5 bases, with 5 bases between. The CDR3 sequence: CASSAEYGYTF. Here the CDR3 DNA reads TGTGCCAGCAGTGCCGAGTATGGCTACACCTTC.

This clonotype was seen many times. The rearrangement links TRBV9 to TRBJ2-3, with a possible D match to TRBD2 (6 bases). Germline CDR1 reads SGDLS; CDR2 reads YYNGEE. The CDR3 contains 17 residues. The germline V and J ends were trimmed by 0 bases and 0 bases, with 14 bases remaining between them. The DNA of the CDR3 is TGTGCCAGCAGCGTAGCAGGAGGAGGGGCTAGCACAGATACGCAGTATTTT. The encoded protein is CASSVAGGGASTDTQYF.